This entry lists 29 T cell receptor beta chains sequenced from one sample in a study of blood T cell repertoires in COVID-19. The method was immunoSEQ multiplex PCR; TCRdb's version includes in-frame clones alone and lacks a portion of them. The sample contains fewer than 350,000 clones, 89% of which appear only once. Input material: peripheral blood. All receptors come from a woman aged 60 to 75 with COVID-19, enrolled during active disease.

The genes are TRBV21-1 and TRBJ1-1; the table's D call, TRBD1, has no DNA check behind it. TRBV21-1 is a documented pseudogene. The CDR3 totals 16 residues. The CDR3 is CASSAQGWVSNTEAFF. CDR3 bases: TGTGCCAGCAGCGCACAGGGTTGGGTTTCGAACACTGAAGCTTTCTTT.

The V and J genes are TRBV7-9 and TRBJ2-7; tentative D call: TRBD2 (7 bases). V lost 5 bases and J lost 5, with 16 bases in between. The germline CDR1 and CDR2 sequences are SEHNR and FQNEAQ (reference sequence). The CDR3 contains 14 residues. CDR3 DNA: TGTGCCAGCAGCCCTAGGGGGGGCGTACACGAGCAGTACTTC. Translating gives CASSPRGGVHEQYF.

The chain has TRBV5-1 and TRBJ2-1, with D tentatively TRBD2 (6 bases). CDR1 and CDR2 (germline): SGHRS, YFSETQ. V was cut by 6 bases and J by 0 bases, with 16 bases left in between. The CDR3 is 16 amino acids. CDR3 protein: CASTPPGVSSYNEQFF. The CDR3, as DNA: TGCGCCAGCACCCCACCGGGGGTAAGCTCCTACAATGAGCAGTTCTTC.

The chain couples TRBV14 to TRBJ1-3; D gene unclear. Germline CDR1 is SGHDN and CDR2 is FVKESK. The CDR3 sequence is 15 residues long. Trimming pared 0 bases from V and 0 bases from J, leaving 6 bases between. The DNA for the CDR3 is TGTGCCAGCAGCCAAGAGTTTAGCTCTGGAAACACCATATATTTT. It is translated as CASSQEFSSGNTIYF.

The V gene is TRBV27, the J gene TRBJ1-1; TRBD1 is a possible D gene (5 bases). Germline CDR1 and CDR2: MNHEY and SMNVEV (reference sequence). The CDR3 consists of 14 residues. Trimming left V 3 bases short and J 4 bases short, with 12 bases between. As DNA, the CDR3 is TGTGCCAGCAGTTTCCAGGGTGGTGGCACTGAAGCTTTCTTT. It codes for CASSFQGGGTEAFF.

The V gene is TRBV2, the J gene TRBJ2-7; 7 bases match TRBD2. CDR1 is SNHLY and CDR2 is FYNNEI in the germline V gene. CDR3 length equals 14 residues. Unmatched junction bases numbered 6, after V lost 6 bases and J lost 1 base. CDR3: CASRNSGVSYEQYF. The CDR3 DNA follows: TGTGCCAGCAGGAACAGCGGGGTATCCTACGAGCAGTACTTC. Full variable domain (outside the CDR3, taken from reference TRBV2 and TRBJ2-7): EPEVTQTPSHQVTQMGQEVILRCVPISNHLYFYWYRQILGQKVEFLVSFYNNEISEKSEIFDDQFSVERPDGSNFTLKIRSTKLEDSAMYFCASRNSGVSYEQYFGPGTRLTVT.

This chain links TRBV11-2 with TRBJ2-7; 9 bases align to TRBD2. Germline lookup yields CDR1 SGHAT and CDR2 FQNNGV. The CDR3 extends over 17 amino acids. V lost 5 bases to trimming and J lost 3 bases; unmatched junction nucleotides: 14. The CDR3 region has the DNA TGTGCCAGCAGCCCTCGGGCGGGAGGGGCCCTGGGCTACGAGCAGTACTTC. Protein sequence: CASSPRAGGALGYEQYF.

The chain links TRBV6-5 to TRBJ1-1; D not resolved. This CDR3 is built from 15 residues. The ends were cut back, 4 bases at V and 0 bases at J, with 12 bases in the middle. Germline CDR1 reads MNHEY; CDR2 reads SVGAGI. The CDR3 region has the DNA TGTGCCAGCAGTTTGGACGCGGGCATGAACACTGAAGCTTTCTTT. Translating gives CASSLDAGMNTEAFF.

The chain carries TRBV24-1 and TRBJ1-2; 7 bases are shared with TRBD1. CDR1 and CDR2 (germline): KGHDR, SFDVKD. Trimming removed 5 bases from V and 4 bases from J; junction bases left unmatched: 0. The CDR3 sequence is 12 residues long. The CDR3 spells CATSGTGYGYTF. CDR3 bases: TGTGCCACCAGTGGGACAGGCTATGGCTACACCTTC.

The chain employs TRBV7-2 and TRBJ2-3, with D possibly matching TRBD1 (6 bases). This CDR3 has 16 amino acids. V dropped 1 base and J dropped 6 bases, with 17 bases sitting between them. Germline V gene data show CDR1 as SGHTA and CDR2 as FQGNSA. CDR3 DNA sequence: TGTGCCAGCAGCTTAGGGTCCAGGGGATATGGGGATACGCAGTATTTT. Protein: CASSLGSRGYGDTQYF.

The chain has TRBV6-1 and TRBJ1-3; possible D gene TRBD1, 6 bases. The V and J ends lost 2 bases and 2 bases respectively, with 10 bases between them. There are 15 residues in the CDR3. Germline CDR1 MNHNS, CDR2 SASEGT. The CDR3, as DNA: TGTGCCAGCAGTGAAAACAGGGCCACTGGAAACACCATATATTTT. It encodes CASSENRATGNTIYF.

V usage is TRBV23-1 and J usage is TRBJ2-2, with D possibly being TRBD1 (6 bases). TRBV23-1 is assigned to the ORF class and has an uncertain function. With 3 bases removed from V and 7 bases from J, the gap between germline ends came to 15 bases. This CDR3 has 15 amino acids. The CDR3 is CASSHRSQGFGELFF. CDR3 nucleotides: TGCGCCAGCAGTCACCGCTCACAGGGATTCGGGGAGCTGTTTTTT.

V and J are TRBV5-8 and TRBJ1-2; no definite D call. Trimming took 2 bases from V and 2 from J, leaving 13 bases between them. CDR1 is SGHTS and CDR2 is YDEGEE in the germline V gene. This CDR3 is built from 15 residues. CDR3 protein: CASSLGRRRNYGYTF. DNA of the CDR3: TGTGCCAGCAGCTTAGGGCGGAGGAGAAACTATGGCTACACCTTC.

This sequence joins TRBV11-1 and TRBJ2-1, with TRBD1 matching 8 bases. CDR1 and CDR2 from the germline V gene are SGHAT and FQDESV (reference sequence). The length of the CDR3 is 13 residues. V shed 4 bases and J 15 bases; nucleotides not matched to a gene: 11. CDR3 sequence reads: CASSYRRQGAVFF. The CDR3 nucleotides are TGTGCCAGCAGCTACCGTCGGCAGGGGGCTGTGTTCTTC.

This clone has only a few counts. The V and J genes are TRBV7-9 and TRBJ1-2; 8 bases agree with TRBD1. Trimming removed 5 bases from V and 4 bases from J; junction bases left unmatched: 9. Germline CDR1 and CDR2: SEHNR and FQNEAQ (reference sequence). The CDR3 has 15 residues. The CDR3, as DNA: TGTGCCAGCAGCCGCACAGGGGGTGAAGGCTATGGCTACACCTTC. Its protein is CASSRTGGEGYGYTF.

About this clone: The sample carries other DNA sequences with the same CDR3. The V gene is TRBV9, the J gene TRBJ2-1; D unclear. V was pared by 0 bases and J by 8 bases, with 6 bases between. Looked up from germline, CDR1 is SGDLS and CDR2 is YYNGEE. CDR3 length: 12 residues. For the CDR3, the DNA is TGTGCCAGCAGCGTAGTTGGAGATGAGCAGTTCTTC. It codes for CASSVVGDEQFF.

The chain is built from TRBV10-3 and TRBJ1-1; D remains ambiguous. The CDR3 is made up of 14 amino acids. The germline V gene encodes CDR1 ENHRY and CDR2 SYGVKD. V lost 2 bases to trimming and J lost 1 base, with 8 bases between them. CDR3 amino acids: CAISEGEGNTEAFF. CDR3 in DNA: TGTGCCATCAGTGAGGGGGAGGGGAACACTGAAGCTTTCTTT.

V is TRBV1 and J is TRBJ1-5; the table assigns TRBD1, which was not confirmed against the DNA. TRBV1 is marked as a pseudogene. This CDR3 has 21 amino acids. The CDR3 region is CTSSPSLGTGPLPYSNQPQHF. CDR3 nucleotide sequence: TGCACCAGCAGCCCTTCACTCGGAACAGGGCCCCTCCCCTATAGCAATCAGCCCCAGCATTTT.

The chain uses TRBV6-5 and TRBJ2-5, with 9 bases matching TRBD1. CDR1 and CDR2 (germline): MNHEY, SVGAGI. The trim removed 0 bases at V and 2 bases at J, leaving 4 bases unmatched. This CDR3 is built from 16 residues. The CDR3 region has the DNA TGTGCCAGCAGTTACTCGAACAGGGGGCGGCAAGAGACCCAGTACTTC. The encoded protein is CASSYSNRGRQETQYF.

V is TRBV12-5 and J is TRBJ1-4; D is uncertain. Germline values: CDR1 LGHNT, CDR2 FRNRAP. V lost 1 base to trimming and J lost 5 bases, with 8 bases between them. The CDR3 is 14 amino acids. The CDR3 protein is CASGLGGSNEKLFF. The CDR3 nucleotides are TGTGCTAGTGGTTTGGGCGGCTCAAATGAAAAACTGTTTTTT.

The chain is built from TRBV7-3 and TRBJ2-5; maybe TRBD1 (6 bases). The CDR3 extends over 13 amino acids. Germline CDR1 reads SGHTA; CDR2 reads FQGTGA. Trimming cost V 5 bases and J 5 bases, with 12 bases left between them. Here the CDR3 DNA reads TGTGCCAGCAGCCGCGATCAGGGGGAGACCCAGTACTTC. It yields the protein CASSRDQGETQYF.

The chain has TRBV19 and TRBJ1-5; 10 bases map to TRBD1. CDR1 and CDR2 (germline): LNHDA, SQIVND (reference sequence). V was pared by 8 bases and J by 3 bases, with 10 bases of the junction left unmatched. This CDR3 spans 16 amino acids. CDR3 residues: CASRRQGARNNQPQHF. CDR3 in DNA: TGTGCCAGTCGCAGACAGGGGGCGCGTAACAATCAGCCCCAGCATTTT. The full variable domain, completed using reference TRBV19 and TRBJ1-5, is DGGITQSPKYLFRKEGQNVTLSCEQNLNHDAMYWYRQDPGQGLRLIYYSQIVNDFQKGDIAEGYSVSREKKESFPLTVTSAQKNPTAFYLCASRRQGARNNQPQHFGDGTRLSIL.

CDR3 in amino acids: CASSHTRADTQYF. The CDR3 nucleotides read TGTGCCAGCAGTCATACTAGGGCAGATACGCAGTATTTT. The rearrangement uses TRBV3-1 (or the pseudogene TRBV3-2) and TRBJ2-3, with a tentative D call TRBD2 (5 bases). This CDR3 has 13 residues. Germline loops: CDR1 LGHDT, CDR2 YNNKEL (reference sequence). Trimming removed 6 bases from V and 4 bases from J, with 11 bases in between.

A remark on this clone: Additional DNA sequences in this sample encode the identical CDR3. The chain couples TRBV5-1 to TRBJ1-2; the match to TRBD1 covers 7 bases. J gave up 4 bases and V 4 bases, and 4 bases lay outside the gene matches. Germline loops: CDR1 SGHRS, CDR2 YFSETQ. The CDR3 extends over 13 amino acids. The CDR3 sequence: CASSPRDSYGYTF. The CDR3 DNA is TGCGCCAGCAGCCCCAGGGACAGCTATGGCTACACCTTC.

This chain joins TRBV6-5 and TRBJ2-7; 8 bases fit TRBD1. This CDR3 is built from 14 residues. Germline-derived CDR1 and CDR2 are MNHEY and SVGAGI. Trimming cost V 5 bases and J 7 bases; bases outside gene matches: 10. The CDR3 is CASSTSQGAREQYF. CDR3 DNA sequence: TGTGCCAGCAGTACGTCCCAGGGGGCCAGGGAGCAGTACTTC.

J is TRBJ1-4 and V is TRBV5-1, with a tentative D call TRBD1 (6 bases). Germline V gene sequence: CDR1 SGHRS, CDR2 YFSETQ. The CDR3 runs to 14 residues. V was pared by 6 bases and J by 5 bases, with 14 bases between. The CDR3 protein is CASTPGGANEKLFF. CDR3 nucleotide sequence: TGCGCCAGCACCCCGGGGGGGGCGAATGAAAAACTGTTTTTT.

The chain employs TRBV5-4 and TRBJ1-2, with D unresolved. Germline CDR1 SGHNT, CDR2 YYREEE (reference sequence). This CDR3 is 13 amino acids long. V lost 1 base to trimming and J lost 13 bases, with 17 bases between them. This CDR3 is CASSLSGQSDRTF. The CDR3 nucleotides read TGTGCCAGCAGCTTGAGTGGGCAGTCGGATCGCACCTTC.

The V call is TRBV30, the J call TRBJ1-6; unclear D gene. CDR3 size: 16 residues. The germline V and J ends were trimmed by 0 bases and 2 bases, with 11 bases remaining between them. Germline CDR1 reads GTSNPN; CDR2 reads SVGIG (reference sequence). The CDR3 DNA sequence: TGTGCCTGGAGTGTTCTCAGTTTTACCTATAATTCACCCCTCCACTTT. Translated, it gives CAWSVLSFTYNSPLHF.

The chain uses TRBV7-2 and TRBJ1-1; D gene unclear. The length of the CDR3 is 15 residues. Germline-derived CDR1 and CDR2 are SGHTA and FQGNSA. Trimming stripped 3 bases from V and 4 bases from J, with 15 bases between. CDR3 nucleotides: TGTGCCAGCAGCTTCATCCCCGGAGGGAGCACTGAAGCTTTCTTT. Its translation: CASSFIPGGSTEAFF.